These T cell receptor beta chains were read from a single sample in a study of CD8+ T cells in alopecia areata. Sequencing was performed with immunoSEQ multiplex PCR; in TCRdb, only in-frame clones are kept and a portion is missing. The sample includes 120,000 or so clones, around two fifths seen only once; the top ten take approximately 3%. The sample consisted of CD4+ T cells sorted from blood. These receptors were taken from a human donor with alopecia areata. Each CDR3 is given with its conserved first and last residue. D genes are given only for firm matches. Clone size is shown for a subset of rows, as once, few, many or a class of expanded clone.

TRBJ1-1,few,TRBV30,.,TGTGCCTGGAAGGCTCGGAACCTGAACACTGAAGCTTTCTTT,CAWKARNLNTEAFF
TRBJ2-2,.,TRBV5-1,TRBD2,TGCGCCAGCAGCCCGGGACTAGCGGGGACCGGGGAGCTGTTTTTT,CASSPGLAGTGELFF
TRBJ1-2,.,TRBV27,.,TGTGCCAGCAGTGCAAACAGGGCGTCCTCCTATGGCTACACCTTC,CASSANRASSYGYTF
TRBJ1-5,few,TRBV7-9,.,TGTGCCAGCAGCCTCCCGGAGCAGCCCCAGCATTTT,CASSLPEQPQHF
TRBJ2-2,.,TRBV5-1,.,TGCGCCAGCAGCGTGAACACCGGGGAGCTGTTTTTT,CASSVNTGELFF
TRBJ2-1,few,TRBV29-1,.,TGCAGCGTCCCGGGACACTTCAATGAGCAGTTCTTC,CSVPGHFNEQFF
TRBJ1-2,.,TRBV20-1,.,TGCAGTGCCACCCGGGACTATGGCTACACCTTC,CSATRDYGYTF
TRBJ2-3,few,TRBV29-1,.,TGCAGCGTCCGCGGGACGGTCACAGATACGCAGTATTTT,CSVRGTVTDTQYF
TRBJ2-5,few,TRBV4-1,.,TGCGCCAGCAGCCGCTGGGGGGGCCCAGAGACCCAGTACTTC,CASSRWGGPETQYF
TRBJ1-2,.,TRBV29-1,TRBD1,TGCAGCGTTGAAGATAGGGGGCAGGGGCCCAGCACCTTC,CSVEDRGQGPSTF
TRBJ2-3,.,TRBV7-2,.,TGTGCCAGCAGCTCCCGACTAGTAGATACGCAGTATTTT,CASSSRLVDTQYF
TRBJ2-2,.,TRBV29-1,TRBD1,TGCAGCGTACAACAGGGGCCCACGAACACCGGGGAGCTGTTTTTT,CSVQQGPTNTGELFF
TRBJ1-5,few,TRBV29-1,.,TGCAGCGTCGCGGACGGGGGGCAGCCCCAGCATTTT,CSVADGGQPQHF
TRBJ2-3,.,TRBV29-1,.,TGCAGCGTTGAAGAGGGGAGTCTAGATACGCAGTATTTT,CSVEEGSLDTQYF
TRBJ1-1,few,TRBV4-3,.,TGCGCCAGCAGCCAAGGGGTCACGGGAGTTAACACTGAAGCTTTCTTT,CASSQGVTGVNTEAFF
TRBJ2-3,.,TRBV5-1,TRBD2,TGCGCCAGCAGCACCCTAGCGGGGTTGACAGATACGCAGTATTTT,CASSTLAGLTDTQYF
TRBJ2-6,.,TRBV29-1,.,TGCAGCACCATATCCTCTGGGGCCAACGTCCTGACTTTC,CSTISSGANVLTF
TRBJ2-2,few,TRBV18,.,TGTGCCAGCTCTTCTCGGGACCTTCTAACCGGGGAGCTGTTTTTT,CASSSRDLLTGELFF
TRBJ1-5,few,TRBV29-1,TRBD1,TGCAGCGTGAAACTGGGGACAGGGGGTATAAGCAATCAGCCCCAGCATTTT,CSVKLGTGGISNQPQHF
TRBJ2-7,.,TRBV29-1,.,TGCAGCGTTGTTTATGGGACCAACGAGCAGTACTTC,CSVVYGTNEQYF
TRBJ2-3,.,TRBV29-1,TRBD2,TGCAGCGTTCTAGCGGTCACAGATACGCAGTATTTT,CSVLAVTDTQYF
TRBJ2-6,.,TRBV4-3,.,TGCGCCAGCAGCCAAGAGGCAGGCAGCTCTGGGGCCAACGTCCTGACTTTC,CASSQEAGSSGANVLTF
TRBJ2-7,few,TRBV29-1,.,TGCAGCGCCAGAGGGCAGGCCAAGGGGCTCTACGAGCAGTACTTC,CSARGQAKGLYEQYF
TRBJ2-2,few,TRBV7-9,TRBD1,TGTGCCAGCAGCCAGGGACAGTCGGGCGGGGAGCTGTTTTTT,CASSQGQSGGELFF
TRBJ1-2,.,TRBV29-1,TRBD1,TGCAGCGTGGGGACAGGGGGCTCCTATGGCTACACCTTC,CSVGTGGSYGYTF
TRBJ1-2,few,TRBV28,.,TGTGCCAGCAGTTCTTCCGCCTATGGCTACACCTTC,CASSSSAYGYTF
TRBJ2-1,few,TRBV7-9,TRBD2,TGTGCCAGCAGCTCATACGGGACTAGACACAATGAGCAGTTCTTC,CASSSYGTRHNEQFF
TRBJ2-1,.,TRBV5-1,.,TGCGCCAGCAGCTTGGCCCCAATCAATGAGCAGTTCTTC,CASSLAPINEQFF
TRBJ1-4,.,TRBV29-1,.,TGCAGCGTTACGGGACGGATGGGGGTTGAAAAACTGTTTTTT,CSVTGRMGVEKLFF
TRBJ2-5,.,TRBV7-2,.,TGTGCCAGCAGCTTAGTCTCCGTAAGCAGCGAGACCCAGTACTTC,CASSLVSVSSETQYF
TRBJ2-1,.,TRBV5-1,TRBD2,TGCGCCAGCAGCACCAGGACTAGCGGGGCATATGAGCAGTTCTTC,CASSTRTSGAYEQFF
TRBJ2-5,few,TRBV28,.,TGTGCCAGCAGTTTACAGGGGCCCCAAGAGACCCAGTACTTC,CASSLQGPQETQYF
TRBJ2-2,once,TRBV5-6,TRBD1,TGTGCCAGCAGCCGAGGACAGGGGGCATGGGAGCTGTTTTTT,CASSRGQGAWELFF
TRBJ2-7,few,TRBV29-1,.,TGCAGCGTTTACAGGGGGGGGATGCAGTACTTC,CSVYRGGMQYF
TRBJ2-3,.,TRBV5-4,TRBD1,TGTGCCAGCAGCTCCATACCTCCGGGACAGGGGGGTACGCAGTATTTT,CASSSIPPGQGGTQYF
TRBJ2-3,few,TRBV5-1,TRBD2,TGCGCCAGCAGCTTGGCCCCTAGCGGGGGCGATAGCACAGATACGCAGTATTTT,CASSLAPSGGDSTDTQYF
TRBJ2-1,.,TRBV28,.,TGTGCGTCCCGGGGGGCCTCCTACAATGAGCAGTTCTTC,CASRGASYNEQFF
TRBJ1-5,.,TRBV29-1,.,TGCAGCGTCAGGATTGGAAATCAGCCCCAGCATTTT,CSVRIGNQPQHF
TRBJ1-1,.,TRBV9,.,TGTGCCAGCAGAATTAGAGGGACTGAAGCTTTCTTT,CASRIRGTEAFF
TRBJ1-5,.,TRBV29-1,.,TGCAGCGTTCGTTTAATGGCGAGCAATCAGCCCCAGCATTTT,CSVRLMASNQPQHF
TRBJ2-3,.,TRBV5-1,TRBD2,TGCGCCAGCAGCTCGGGACTAGCGACAGATACGCAGTATTTT,CASSSGLATDTQYF
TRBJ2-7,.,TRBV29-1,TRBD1,TGCAGCGCAAACCGGGACAGCTACGAGCAGTACTTC,CSANRDSYEQYF
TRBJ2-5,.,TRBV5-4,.,TGTGCCAGCAGCGCCTGGACTACACAAGAGACCCAGTACTTC,CASSAWTTQETQYF
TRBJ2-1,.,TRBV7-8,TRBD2,TGTGCCAGCAGCTTACCAGTTCTAGCGGTTGGCCGCAATGAGCAGTTCTTC,CASSLPVLAVGRNEQFF